The 5 T cell receptor beta chains listed next were all sequenced from one sample in a study of shared clonotypes between healthy human individuals. The method was immunoSEQ multiplex PCR; TCRdb's version includes in-frame clones alone and lacks a portion of them. The table lists 2,500,000 or so clones, under 95% of them singletons, with around 0.4% in the top ten. Sequenced: naive CD4+ T cells from PBMCs. This sample's subset: CD45RA+ positively selected. The receptors here all came from a man aged 18-30 years in good health. Some clones in this sample may be carry-over from other donors' samples.

The chain combines TRBV27 with TRBJ2-1; either TRBD1 or TRBD2 may supply D (5 bases each). The V end was cut by 5 bases, the J end by 7 bases, with 12 bases between. The germline gives CDR1 MNHEY, CDR2 SMNVEV (reference sequence). The CDR3 loop spans 13 amino acids. In DNA form, the CDR3 reads TGTGCCAGCAGTCCCCCCTGGGGGAATGAGCAGTTCTTC. Residues: CASSPPWGNEQFF.

The chain employs TRBV29-1 and TRBJ2-5; D might be TRBD1 (5 bases). CDR1 is SQVTM, CDR2 ANQGSEA, per germline. This CDR3 comprises 13 residues. Deletions cut 2 bases from V and 5 bases from J, with 12 bases between. The CDR3 DNA follows: TGCAGCGTTGAAAGGCCAGGGTGGGAGACCCAGTACTTC. This encodes CSVERPGWETQYF.

This chain uses TRBV14 with TRBJ1-2; D ambiguous. Germline CDR1 and CDR2: SGHDN and FVKESK. This CDR3 has 14 residues. V gave up 1 base and J gave up 6 bases, with 12 bases separating them. The chain's CDR3 is CASSQGPGFNGYTF. The CDR3 DNA sequence: TGTGCCAGCAGCCAAGGTCCAGGCTTTAATGGCTACACCTTC. Variable domain in full (rest from reference TRBV14 and TRBJ1-2): EAGVTQFPSHSVIEKGQTVTLRCDPISGHDNLYWYRRVMGKEIKFLLHFVKESKQDESGMPNNRFLAERTGGTYSTLKVQPAELEDSGVYFCASSQGPGFNGYTFGSGTRLTVV.

The rearrangement uses TRBV6-1 and TRBJ2-1, with D perhaps matching TRBD2 (6 bases). Per the germline V gene, CDR1 is MNHNS and CDR2 is SASEGT. The V and J ends lost 4 bases and 6 bases respectively, with 19 bases between them. CDR3 length: 16 amino acids. The CDR3 loop reads CASSAWTTPPLNEQFF. The CDR3 nucleotides are TGTGCCAGCAGTGCTTGGACTACTCCACCCCTCAATGAGCAGTTCTTC.

The chain has TRBV29-1 and TRBJ2-7; D gene unclear. From germline, CDR1 is SQVTM and CDR2 ANQGSEA. V lost 6 bases, J lost 2 bases, and 11 bases lay in between. CDR3 length: 12 residues. The CDR3 spells CSVNKGTYEQYF. The CDR3 bases are TGCAGCGTCAACAAAGGGACCTACGAGCAGTACTTC.